This T cell receptor beta chain was documented in a study of T-cell reconstitution after alpha-beta-depleted transplantation in children. Study conclusions and caveats: Fresh T-cell production supplied most of the T-cell counts and diversity seen one year after transplant. Reportedly, alpha-beta T cells present about two months post-transplant originated from several hundred expanded clones of graft origin. High day-60 TCRbeta diversity in some patients came from surviving recipient T cells and thymic progenitors.

Regarding this clonotype: What it binds is not known.

This sample's TCRbeta library carried unique molecular identifier barcodes. TCRdb reanalysed the PCR reads using MiXCR and keeps one entry per CDR3 protein. The sample lists about 830,000 distinct CDR3 sequences; less than 20% were seen once. This receptor was identified in a male patient younger than 18 who had a stem cell transplant for acute lymphoblastic leukemia, so the T cells may come from the graft donor. The source was PBMCs, mostly from graft donor cells, collected 360 days after TCRalphabeta/CD19-depleted stem cell transplant.

The CDR3 protein is CASRPQGRREKLFF. CDR3 in DNA: TGTGCCAGCAGGCCCCAGGGGAGGCGTGAAAAACTGTTTTTT. The chain employs TRBV28 and TRBJ1-4; maybe TRBD1 (6 bases). Per the germline V gene, CDR1 is MDHEN and CDR2 is SYDVKM. This CDR3 spans 14 amino acids. V lost 6 bases and J 7 bases, leaving 15 bases between the germline ends.